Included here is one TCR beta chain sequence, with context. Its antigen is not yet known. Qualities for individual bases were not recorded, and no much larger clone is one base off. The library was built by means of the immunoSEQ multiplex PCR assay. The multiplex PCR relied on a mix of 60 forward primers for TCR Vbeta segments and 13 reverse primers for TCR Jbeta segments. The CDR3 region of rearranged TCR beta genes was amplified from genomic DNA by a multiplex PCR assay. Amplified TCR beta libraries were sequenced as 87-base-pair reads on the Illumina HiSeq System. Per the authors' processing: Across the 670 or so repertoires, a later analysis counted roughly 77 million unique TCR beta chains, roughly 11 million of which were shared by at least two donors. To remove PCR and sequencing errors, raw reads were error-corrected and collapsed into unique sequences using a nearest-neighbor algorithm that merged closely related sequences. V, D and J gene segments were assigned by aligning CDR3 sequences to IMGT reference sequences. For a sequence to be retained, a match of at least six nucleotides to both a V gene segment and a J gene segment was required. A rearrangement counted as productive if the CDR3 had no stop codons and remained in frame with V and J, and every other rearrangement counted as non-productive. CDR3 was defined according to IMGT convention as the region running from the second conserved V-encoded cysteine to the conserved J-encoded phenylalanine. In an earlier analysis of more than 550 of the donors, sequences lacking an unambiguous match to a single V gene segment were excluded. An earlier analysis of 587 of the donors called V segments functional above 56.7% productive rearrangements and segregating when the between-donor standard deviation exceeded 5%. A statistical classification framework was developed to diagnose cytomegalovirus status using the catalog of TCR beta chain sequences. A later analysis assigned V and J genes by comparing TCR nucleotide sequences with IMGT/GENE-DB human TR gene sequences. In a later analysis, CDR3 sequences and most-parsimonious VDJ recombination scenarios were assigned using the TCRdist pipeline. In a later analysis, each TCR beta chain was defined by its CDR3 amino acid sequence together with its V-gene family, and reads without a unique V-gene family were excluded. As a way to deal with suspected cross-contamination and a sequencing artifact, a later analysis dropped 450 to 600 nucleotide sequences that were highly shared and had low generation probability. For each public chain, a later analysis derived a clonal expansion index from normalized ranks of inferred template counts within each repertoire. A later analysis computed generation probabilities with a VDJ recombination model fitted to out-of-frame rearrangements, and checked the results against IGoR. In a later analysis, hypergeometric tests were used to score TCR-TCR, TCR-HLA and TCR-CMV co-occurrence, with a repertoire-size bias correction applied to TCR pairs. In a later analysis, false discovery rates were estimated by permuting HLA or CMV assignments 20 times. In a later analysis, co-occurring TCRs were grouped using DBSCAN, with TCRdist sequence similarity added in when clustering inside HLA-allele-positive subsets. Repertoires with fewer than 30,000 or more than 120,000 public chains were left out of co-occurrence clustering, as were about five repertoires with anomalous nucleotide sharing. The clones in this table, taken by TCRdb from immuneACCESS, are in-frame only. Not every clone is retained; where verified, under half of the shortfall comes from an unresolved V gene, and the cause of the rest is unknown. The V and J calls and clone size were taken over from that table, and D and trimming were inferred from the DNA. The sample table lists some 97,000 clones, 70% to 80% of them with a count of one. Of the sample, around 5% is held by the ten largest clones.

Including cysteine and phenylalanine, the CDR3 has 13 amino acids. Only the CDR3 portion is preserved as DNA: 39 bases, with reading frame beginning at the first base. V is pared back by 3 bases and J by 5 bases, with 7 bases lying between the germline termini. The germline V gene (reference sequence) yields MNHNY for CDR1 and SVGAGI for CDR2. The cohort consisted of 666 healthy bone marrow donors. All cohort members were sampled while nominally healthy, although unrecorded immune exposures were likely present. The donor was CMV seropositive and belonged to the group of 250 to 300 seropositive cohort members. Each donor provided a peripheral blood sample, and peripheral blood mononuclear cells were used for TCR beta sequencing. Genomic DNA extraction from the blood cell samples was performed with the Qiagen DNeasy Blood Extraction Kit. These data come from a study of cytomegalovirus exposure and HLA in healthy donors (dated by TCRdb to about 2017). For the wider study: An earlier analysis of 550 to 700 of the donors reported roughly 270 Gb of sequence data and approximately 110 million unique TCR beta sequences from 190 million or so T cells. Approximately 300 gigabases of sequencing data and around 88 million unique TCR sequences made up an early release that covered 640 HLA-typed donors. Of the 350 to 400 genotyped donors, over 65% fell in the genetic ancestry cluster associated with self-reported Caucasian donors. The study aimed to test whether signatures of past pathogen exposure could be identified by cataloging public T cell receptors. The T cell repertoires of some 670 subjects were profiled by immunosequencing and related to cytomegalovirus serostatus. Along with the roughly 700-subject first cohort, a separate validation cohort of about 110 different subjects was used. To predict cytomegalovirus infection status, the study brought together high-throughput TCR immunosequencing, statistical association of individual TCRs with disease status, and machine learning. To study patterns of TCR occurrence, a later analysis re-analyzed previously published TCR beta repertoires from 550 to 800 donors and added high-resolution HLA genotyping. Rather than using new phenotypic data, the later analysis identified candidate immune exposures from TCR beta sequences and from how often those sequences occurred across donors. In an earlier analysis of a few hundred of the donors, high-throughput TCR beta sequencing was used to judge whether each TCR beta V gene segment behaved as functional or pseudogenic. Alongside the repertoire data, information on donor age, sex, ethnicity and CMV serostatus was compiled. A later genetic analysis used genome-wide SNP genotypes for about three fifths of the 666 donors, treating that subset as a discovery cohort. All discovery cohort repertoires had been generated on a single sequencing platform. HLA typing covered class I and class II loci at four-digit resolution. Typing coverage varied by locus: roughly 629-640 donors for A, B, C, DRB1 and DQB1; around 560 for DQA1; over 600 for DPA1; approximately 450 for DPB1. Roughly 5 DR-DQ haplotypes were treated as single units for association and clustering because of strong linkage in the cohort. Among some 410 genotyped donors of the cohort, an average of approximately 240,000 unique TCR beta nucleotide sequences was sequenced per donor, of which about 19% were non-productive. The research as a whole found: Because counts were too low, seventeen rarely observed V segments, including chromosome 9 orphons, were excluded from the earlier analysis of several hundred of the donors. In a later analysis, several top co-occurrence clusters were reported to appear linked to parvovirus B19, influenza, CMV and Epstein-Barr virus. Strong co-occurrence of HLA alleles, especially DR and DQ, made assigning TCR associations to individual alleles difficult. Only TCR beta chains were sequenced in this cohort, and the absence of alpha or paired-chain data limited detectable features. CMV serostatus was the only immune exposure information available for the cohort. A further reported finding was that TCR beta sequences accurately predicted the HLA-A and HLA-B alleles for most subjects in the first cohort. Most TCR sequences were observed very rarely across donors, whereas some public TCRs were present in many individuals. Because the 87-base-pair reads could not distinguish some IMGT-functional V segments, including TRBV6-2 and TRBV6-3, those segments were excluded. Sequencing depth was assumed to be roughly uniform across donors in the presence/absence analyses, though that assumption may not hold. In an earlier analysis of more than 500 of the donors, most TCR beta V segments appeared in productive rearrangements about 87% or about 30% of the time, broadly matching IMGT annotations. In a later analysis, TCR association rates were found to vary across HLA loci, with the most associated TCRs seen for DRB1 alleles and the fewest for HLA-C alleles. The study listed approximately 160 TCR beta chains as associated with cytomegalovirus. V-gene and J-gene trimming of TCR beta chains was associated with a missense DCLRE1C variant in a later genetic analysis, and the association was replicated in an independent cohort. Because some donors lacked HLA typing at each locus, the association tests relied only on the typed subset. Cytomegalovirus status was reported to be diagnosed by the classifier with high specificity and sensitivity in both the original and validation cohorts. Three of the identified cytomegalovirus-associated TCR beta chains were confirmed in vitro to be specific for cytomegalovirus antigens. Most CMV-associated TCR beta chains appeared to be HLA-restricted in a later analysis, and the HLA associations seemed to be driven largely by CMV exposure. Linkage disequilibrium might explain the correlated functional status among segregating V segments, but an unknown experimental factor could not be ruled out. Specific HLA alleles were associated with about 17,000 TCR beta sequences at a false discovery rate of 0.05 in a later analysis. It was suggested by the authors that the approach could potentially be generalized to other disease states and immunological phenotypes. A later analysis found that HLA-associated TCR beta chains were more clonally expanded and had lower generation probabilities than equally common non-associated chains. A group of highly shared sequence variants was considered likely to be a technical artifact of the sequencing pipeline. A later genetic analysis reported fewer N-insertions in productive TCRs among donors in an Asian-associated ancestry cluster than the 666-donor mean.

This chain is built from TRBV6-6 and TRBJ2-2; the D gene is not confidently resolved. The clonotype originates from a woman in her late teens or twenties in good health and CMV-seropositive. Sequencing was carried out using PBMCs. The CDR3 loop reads CASSYLQTGELFF. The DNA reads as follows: TGTGCCAGCAGTTATTTACAGACCGGGGAGCTGTTTTTT.